This TCR beta chain was captured in a study of radiation and T cells in renal cell carcinoma. The study, taken as a whole, reports: Without pretreatment biopsies, baseline tumor clonotype presence was undetermined.

Time point meaning: baseline pretreatment blood. The treatment: 15 Gy SBRT to primary tumor, nephrectomy 4 weeks later. After SBRT, blood was collected at 2 and 4 weeks, plus baseline. About this clone itself: What it binds is unknown.

Libraries were prepared by immunoSEQ multiplex PCR; TCRdb keeps only in-frame clonotypes and omits some of them. Of about 130,000 clones listed, 70% to 90% are singletons. The V and J ends lost 10 bases and 1 base, in that order; junction bases with no gene match: 9. The germline V gene encodes CDR1 SGHTA and CDR2 FQGNSA. The CDR3 contains 16 residues. The V call is TRBV7-2, the J call TRBJ2-6; TRBD2 matches at 8 bases. The sequences come from blood, collected from a patient whose treatment included radiotherapy and nephrectomy. The clonotype originates from a woman aged 45-60 years with renal cell carcinoma. The CDR3: CATVLAVTSGANVLTF. In DNA, the CDR3 is TGTGCCACAGTACTAGCGGTAACGTCTGGGGCCAACGTCCTGACTTTC.